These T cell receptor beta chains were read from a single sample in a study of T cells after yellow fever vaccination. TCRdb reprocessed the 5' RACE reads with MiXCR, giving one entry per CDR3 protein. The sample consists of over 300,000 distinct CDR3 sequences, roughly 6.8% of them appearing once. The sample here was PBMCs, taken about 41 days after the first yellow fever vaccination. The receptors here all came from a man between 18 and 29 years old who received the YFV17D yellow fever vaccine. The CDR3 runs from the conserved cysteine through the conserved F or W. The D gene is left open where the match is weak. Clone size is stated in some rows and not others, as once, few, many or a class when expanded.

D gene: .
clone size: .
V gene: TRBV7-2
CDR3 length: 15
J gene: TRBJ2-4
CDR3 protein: CASSLKTGAKNIQYF
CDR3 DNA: TGTGCCAGCAGCTTAAAGACGGGAGCCAAAAACATTCAGTACTTC

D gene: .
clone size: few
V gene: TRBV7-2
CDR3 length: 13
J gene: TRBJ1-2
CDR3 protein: CASSLDSAYGYTF
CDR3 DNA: TGTGCCAGCAGCTTAGATTCAGCCTATGGCTACACCTTC

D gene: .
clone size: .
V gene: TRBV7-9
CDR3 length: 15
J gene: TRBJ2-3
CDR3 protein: CASSQYRDLADTQYF
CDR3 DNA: TGTGCCAGCAGCCAATATCGGGATTTGGCAGATACGCAGTATTTT

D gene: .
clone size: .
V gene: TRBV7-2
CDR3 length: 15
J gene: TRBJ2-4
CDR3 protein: CASSPGGAGKNIKYF
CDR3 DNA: TGTGCCAGCAGCCCAGGGGGGGCAGGCAAAAACATTAAGTACTTC

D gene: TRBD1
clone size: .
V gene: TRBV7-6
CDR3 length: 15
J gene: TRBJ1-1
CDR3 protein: CASSLAGQGISEAFF
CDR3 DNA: TGTGCCAGCAGCTTAGCGGGACAGGGAATAAGTGAAGCTTTCTTT

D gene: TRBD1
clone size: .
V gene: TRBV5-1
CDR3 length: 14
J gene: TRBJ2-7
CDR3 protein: CASSLGGQGNEQYF
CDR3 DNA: TGCGCCAGCAGCTTGGGTGGACAGGGGAACGAGCAGTACTTC

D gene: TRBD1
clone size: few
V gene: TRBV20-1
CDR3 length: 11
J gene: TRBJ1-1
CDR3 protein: CSARGGQGAFF
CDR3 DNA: TGCAGTGCTAGAGGGGGACAGGGAGCTTTCTTT

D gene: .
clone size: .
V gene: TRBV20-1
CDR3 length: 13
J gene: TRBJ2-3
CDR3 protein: CSATYPDTDTQYF
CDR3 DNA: TGCAGTGCTACTTATCCAGACACAGATACGCAGTATTTT

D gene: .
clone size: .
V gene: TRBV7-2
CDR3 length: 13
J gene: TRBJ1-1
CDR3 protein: CASSFRRDTEAFF
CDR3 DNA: TGTGCCAGCAGCTTTCGAAGAGACACTGAAGCTTTCTTT

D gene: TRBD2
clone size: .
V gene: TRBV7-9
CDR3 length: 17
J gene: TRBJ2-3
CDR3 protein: CASSPFSGTSKSDTQYF
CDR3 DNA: TGTGCCAGCAGCCCCTTCAGCGGGACTAGCAAATCAGATACGCAGTATTTT

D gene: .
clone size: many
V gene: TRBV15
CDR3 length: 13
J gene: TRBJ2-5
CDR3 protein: CATSRGVEKTQYF
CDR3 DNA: TGTGCCACCAGCAGAGGGGTCGAGAAGACCCAGTACTTC

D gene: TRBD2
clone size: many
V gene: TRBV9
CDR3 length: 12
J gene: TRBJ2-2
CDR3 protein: CASSVAGGELFF
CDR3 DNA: TGTGCCAGCAGCGTAGCGGGGGGAGAGCTGTTTTTT

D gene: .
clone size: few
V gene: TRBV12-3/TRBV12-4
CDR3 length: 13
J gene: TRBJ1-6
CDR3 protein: CASSLTTNSPLHF
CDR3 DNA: TGTGCCAGCAGTTTAACAACTAATTCACCCCTCCACTTT

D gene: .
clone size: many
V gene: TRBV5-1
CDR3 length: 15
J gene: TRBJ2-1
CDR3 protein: CASSEQGSSYNEQFF
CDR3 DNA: TGCGCCAGCAGCGAACAGGGCAGCTCCTACAATGAGCAGTTCTTC

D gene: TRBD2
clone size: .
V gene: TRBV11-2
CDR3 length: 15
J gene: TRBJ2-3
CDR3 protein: CASSWSGGAAYMQYF
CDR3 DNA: TGTGCCAGCAGCTGGAGCGGGGGGGCTGCTTATATGCAGTATTTT

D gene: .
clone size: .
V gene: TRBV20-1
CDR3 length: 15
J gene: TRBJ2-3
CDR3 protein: CSARADGLGTDTQYF
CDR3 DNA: TGCAGTGCTAGAGCAGACGGATTAGGAACAGATACGCAGTATTTT

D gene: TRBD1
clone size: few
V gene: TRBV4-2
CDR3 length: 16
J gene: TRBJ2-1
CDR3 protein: CASSQGGTDSYNEQFF
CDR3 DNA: TGTGCCAGCAGCCAAGGAGGGACAGACAGTTACAATGAGCAGTTCTTC

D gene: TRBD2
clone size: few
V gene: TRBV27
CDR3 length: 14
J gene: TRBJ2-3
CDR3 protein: CASSPGTSGRTQYF
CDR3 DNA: TGTGCCAGCAGTCCTGGGACTAGCGGTAGGACGCAGTATTTT

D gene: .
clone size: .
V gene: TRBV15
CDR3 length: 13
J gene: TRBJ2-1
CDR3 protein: CATSRQVYNEQFF
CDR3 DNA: TGTGCCACCAGCAGACAGGTATACAATGAGCAGTTCTTC

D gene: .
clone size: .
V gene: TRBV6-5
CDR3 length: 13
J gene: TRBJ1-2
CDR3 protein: CASNSGVFGSYTF
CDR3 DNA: TGTGCCAGCAATTCGGGGGTTTTTGGTAGCTACACCTTC

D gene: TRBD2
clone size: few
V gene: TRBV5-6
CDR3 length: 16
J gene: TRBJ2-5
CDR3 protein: CASSLASGTIQETQYF
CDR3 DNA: TGTGCCAGCAGCTTGGCGTCTGGGACTATCCAAGAGACCCAGTACTTC

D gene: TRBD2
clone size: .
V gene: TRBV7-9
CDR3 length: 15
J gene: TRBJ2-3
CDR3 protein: CASSSSGGRADTQYF
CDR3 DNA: TGTGCCAGCAGCAGTAGCGGGGGGAGAGCAGATACGCAGTATTTT

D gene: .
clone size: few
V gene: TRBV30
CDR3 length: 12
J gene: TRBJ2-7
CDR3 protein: CAWSAGTYEQYF
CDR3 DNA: TGTGCCTGGAGTGCCGGGACTTACGAGCAGTACTTC

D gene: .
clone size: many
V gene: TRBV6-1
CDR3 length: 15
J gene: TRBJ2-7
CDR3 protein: CASRTPGLNVLEQYF
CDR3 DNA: TGTGCCAGCAGGACCCCGGGACTGAACGTCCTCGAGCAGTACTTC

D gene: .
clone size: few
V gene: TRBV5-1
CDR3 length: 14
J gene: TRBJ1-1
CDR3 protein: CASRRQVENTEAFF
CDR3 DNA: TGCGCCAGCCGTCGACAGGTCGAGAACACTGAAGCTTTCTTT

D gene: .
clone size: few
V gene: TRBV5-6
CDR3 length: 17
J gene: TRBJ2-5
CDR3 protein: CASSFTWEPSRKETQYF
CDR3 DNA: TGTGCCAGCAGCTTTACGTGGGAGCCTAGCCGGAAAGAGACCCAGTACTTC

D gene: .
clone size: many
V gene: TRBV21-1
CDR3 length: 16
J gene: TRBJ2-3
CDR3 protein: CASRLAQPVYTDTQYF
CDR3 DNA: TGTGCCAGCCGACTGGCACAGCCAGTCTATACAGATACGCAGTATTTT

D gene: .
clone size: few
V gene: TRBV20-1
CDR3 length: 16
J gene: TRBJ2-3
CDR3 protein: CSARQGGGGRADTQYF
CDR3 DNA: TGCAGTGCCCGCCAAGGGGGGGGGGGCCGGGCAGATACGCAGTATTTT

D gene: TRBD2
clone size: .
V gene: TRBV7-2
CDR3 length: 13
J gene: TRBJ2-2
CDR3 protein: CASRISGDGELFF
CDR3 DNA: TGTGCCAGCAGGATTAGCGGGGACGGGGAGCTGTTTTTT

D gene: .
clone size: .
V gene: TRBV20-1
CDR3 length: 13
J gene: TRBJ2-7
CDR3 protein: CSASGDVTYEQYF
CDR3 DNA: TGCAGTGCTAGCGGGGACGTAACCTACGAGCAGTACTTC

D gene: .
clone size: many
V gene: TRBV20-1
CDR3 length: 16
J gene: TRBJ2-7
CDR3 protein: CSASPGGLGPSYEQYF
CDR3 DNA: TGCAGTGCTAGCCCAGGTGGTCTGGGGCCCTCCTACGAGCAGTACTTC

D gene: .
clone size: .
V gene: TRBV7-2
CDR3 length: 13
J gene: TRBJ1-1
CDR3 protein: CASSLVVMAEAFF
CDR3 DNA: TGTGCCAGCAGCTTAGTAGTAATGGCTGAAGCTTTCTTT

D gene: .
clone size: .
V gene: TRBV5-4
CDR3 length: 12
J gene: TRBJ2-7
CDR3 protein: CASSLDSREQYF
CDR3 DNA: TGTGCCAGCAGTCTGGACAGCCGGGAGCAGTACTTC

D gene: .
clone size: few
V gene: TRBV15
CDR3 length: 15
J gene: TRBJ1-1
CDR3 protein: CATSRDRQQGTEAFF
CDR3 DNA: TGTGCCACCAGCAGGGACCGACAGCAAGGGACTGAAGCTTTCTTT

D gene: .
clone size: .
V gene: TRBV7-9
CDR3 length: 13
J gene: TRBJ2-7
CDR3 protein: CASRRGGGNEQYF
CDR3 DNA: TGTGCCAGCAGGCGAGGGGGGGGCAACGAGCAGTACTTC

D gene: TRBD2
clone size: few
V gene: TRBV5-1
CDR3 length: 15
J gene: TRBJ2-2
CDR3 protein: CASSEPGLATGELFF
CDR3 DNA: TGCGCCAGCAGCGAACCGGGACTAGCGACCGGGGAGCTGTTTTTT

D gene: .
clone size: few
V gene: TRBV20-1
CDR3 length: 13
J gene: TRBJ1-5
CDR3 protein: CSARSDGDSPQHF
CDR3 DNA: TGCAGTGCTAGATCGGACGGGGACTCGCCCCAGCATTTT